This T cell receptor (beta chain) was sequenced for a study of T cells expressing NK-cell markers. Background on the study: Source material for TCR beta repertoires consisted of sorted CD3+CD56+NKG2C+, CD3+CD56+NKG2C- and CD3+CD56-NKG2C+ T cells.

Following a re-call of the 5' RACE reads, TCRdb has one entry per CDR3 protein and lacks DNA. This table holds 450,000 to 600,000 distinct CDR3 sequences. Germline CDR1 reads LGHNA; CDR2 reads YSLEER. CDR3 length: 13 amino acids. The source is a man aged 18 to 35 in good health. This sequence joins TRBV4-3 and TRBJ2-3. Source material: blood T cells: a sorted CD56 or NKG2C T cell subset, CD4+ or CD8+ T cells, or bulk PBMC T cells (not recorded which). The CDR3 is CASSQDGVGSQYF.